This TCR beta chain appears in the sequencing data of a study of beta chain features in type 1 diabetes. Trimming at V came to 8 bases and at J to 1 base, leaving 7 bases not matched to a gene. CDR3 length equals 14 residues. Investigators reverse transcribed all isolated RNA, so they sequenced expressed TCRB transcripts. The repertoire was sequenced with immunoSEQ multiplex PCR; TCRdb's copy has only in-frame clones and lacks some. The sample holds under 250,000 clones, roughly a tenth seen once. The authors sorted CD4+ naive, central memory, regulatory and stem cell-like memory cells via CD45RO/CCR7/CD25/CD127/CD95/CD27.

Sequencing used central memory CD4+ T cells from blood. The chain uses TRBV23-1 and TRBJ2-7; TRBD1 agrees at 8 bases. TRBV23-1 is an ORF; its function is uncertain. This receptor was obtained from a man aged 18-30 years in good health. Here the CDR3 reads CASGSWDRSYEQYF. CDR3 nucleotides: TGCGCCAGCGGATCCTGGGACAGGTCCTACGAGCAGTACTTC.